This TCR beta chain was retrieved from a study of blood T cell repertoires in COVID-19. Study-level information: Italy, Spain and the United States were the sources of the convalescent and acute COVID-19 samples. PBMCs, B-cell-depleted T cells, or T cells were the source of the cDNA or gDNA that made up the material.

In germline, CDR1 is SGHNT, CDR2 YYREEE (reference sequence). The J segment lost 3 bases and the V segment lost 0 bases, leaving 3 bases of the junction unmatched. There are 16 residues in the CDR3. Source study methods: Reference gene primers were amplified, and this amplification served to estimate nucleated cell counts. Repertoires were generated with immunoSEQ multiplex PCR, while TCRdb's copy carries only in-frame clones and drops some. Clone size and V and J calls were adopted from that table, with D and trimming inferred from the DNA. Among approximately 300,000 clones listed, 75% to 90% were seen once.

V gene TRBV5-4 combines with J gene TRBJ2-2; the match to TRBD1 covers 9 bases. The clonotype comes from a man aged 25 to 45 with acute or convalescent COVID-19. Sequencing was performed on peripheral blood. CDR3 sequence (DNA): TGTGCCAGCAGCTTGGTGGGGACAGGGCACACCGGGGAGCTGTTTTTT. Its protein is CASSLVGTGHTGELFF.